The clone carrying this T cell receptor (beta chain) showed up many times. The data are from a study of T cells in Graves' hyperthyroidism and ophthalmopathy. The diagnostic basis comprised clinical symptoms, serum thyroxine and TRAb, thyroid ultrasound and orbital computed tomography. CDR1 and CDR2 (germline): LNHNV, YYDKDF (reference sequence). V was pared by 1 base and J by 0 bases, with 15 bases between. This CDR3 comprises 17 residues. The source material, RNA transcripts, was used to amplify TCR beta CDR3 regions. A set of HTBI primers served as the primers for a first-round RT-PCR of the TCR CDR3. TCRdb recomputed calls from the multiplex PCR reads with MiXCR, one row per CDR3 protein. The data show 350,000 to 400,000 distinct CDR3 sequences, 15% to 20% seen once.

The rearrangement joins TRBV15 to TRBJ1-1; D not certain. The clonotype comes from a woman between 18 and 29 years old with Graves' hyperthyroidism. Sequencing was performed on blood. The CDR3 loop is CATSRVRSARMNTEAFF. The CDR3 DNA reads TGTGCCACCAGCAGAGTAAGGTCAGCTCGCATGAACACTGAAGCTTTCTTT.